This paragraph covers one T cell receptor (beta chain) sequence. The sample is drawn from a study of shared clonotypes between healthy human individuals. Study at large: Donors had three CD4 naive, three CD4 memory, two CD8 naive and one CD8 memory plate apiece.

Researchers divided each subset's genomic DNA evenly across several immunoSEQ plates. This table comes from immunoSEQ multiplex PCR, and its TCRdb copy is limited to in-frame clones, with some not included. The repertoire holds more than 2 million clones, with 95% as singletons. The ends were cut back, 5 bases at V and 0 bases at J, with 11 bases in the middle. This CDR3 is built from 14 residues. Germline assignment: CDR1 MNHNY and CDR2 SVGAGI (reference sequence). Participating donors were healthy, HIV-negative adults free of recent acute infections or vaccinations. The clonotype comes from a man aged 18 to 35 in good health. Source material: naive CD4+ T cells sorted from blood. Regarding subset: CD45RA+ positively selected. The rearrangement joins TRBV6-6 to TRBJ2-7, with D unclear. As DNA, the CDR3 is TGTGCCAGCAGTCACAGAGCCCTCTCCTACGAGCAGTACTTC. Its translation is CASSHRALSYEQYF.